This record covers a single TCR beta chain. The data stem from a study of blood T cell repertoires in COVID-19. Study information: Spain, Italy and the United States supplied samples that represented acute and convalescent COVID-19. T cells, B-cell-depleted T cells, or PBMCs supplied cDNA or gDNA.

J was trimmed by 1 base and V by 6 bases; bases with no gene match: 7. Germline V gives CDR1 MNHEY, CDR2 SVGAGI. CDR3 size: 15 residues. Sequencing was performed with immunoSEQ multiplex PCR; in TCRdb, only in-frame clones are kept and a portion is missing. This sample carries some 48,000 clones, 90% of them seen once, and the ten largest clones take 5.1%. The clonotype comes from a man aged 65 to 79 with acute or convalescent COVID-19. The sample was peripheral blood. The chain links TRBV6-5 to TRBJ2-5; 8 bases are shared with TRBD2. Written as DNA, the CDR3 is TGTGCCAGCAGGGCGAGCGGGGGAACCCAAGAGACCCAGTACTTC. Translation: CASRASGGTQETQYF.